This note documents a single T cell receptor beta chain sequence. Both 60 Vbeta primers and 13 Jbeta primers went into the PCR. The method was immunoSEQ multiplex PCR; TCRdb's version includes in-frame clones alone and lacks a portion of them. The sample yields 150,000 to 200,000 clones, approximately 73% seen once. This CDR3 is built from 17 residues. The V end was cut by 2 bases, the J end by 2 bases, with 16 bases between. Germline CDR1 SEHNR, CDR2 FQNEAQ (reference sequence). This sample is part of a study of cytomegalovirus exposure and HLA in healthy donors. This rearrangement joins TRBV7-9 to TRBJ1-3, with a weak D call TRBD1 (6 bases). Specimen: PBMCs. The sequence was obtained from a man aged 45-60 years in good health and CMV-seronegative. The DNA for the CDR3 is TGTGCCAGCAGCTTAAGCGGTTTCGGGGGGCCTGGAAACACCATATATTTT. Its translation is CASSLSGFGGPGNTIYF.